The 21 T cell receptor beta chains below come from one sample, sequenced in a study of T cell responses to AZD1222 COVID-19 vaccine. Some clones are missing from TCRdb's copy, which holds only in-frame ones; the method was immunoSEQ multiplex PCR. The sample carries some 130,000 clones, about 91% recorded once. The sequenced sample was peripheral blood, obtained on day 0 of AZD1222 vaccination. The source of these receptors is an adult in good health.

V and J are TRBV7-3 and TRBJ2-5; D unresolved. The V gene lost 5 bases and the J gene lost 2 bases, with 12 bases spanning the gap. CDR3 length equals 14 residues. The V gene's germline CDR1 is SGHTA and CDR2 FQGTGA. The CDR3 region is CASSPAFGQETQYF. Written as DNA, the CDR3 is TGTGCCAGCAGCCCCGCTTTTGGTCAAGAGACCCAGTACTTC.

The CDR3 loop is CASNPTGIYNEQFF. DNA of the CDR3: TGTGCCAGCAACCCGACAGGGATTTACAATGAGCAGTTCTTC. V and J are TRBV6-5 and TRBJ2-1; 7 bases match TRBD1. Germline CDR1 MNHEY, CDR2 SVGAGI. The CDR3 totals 14 residues. V lost 7 bases, J lost 4 bases, and 7 bases stayed unmatched.

The rearrangement links TRBV7-8 to TRBJ2-5; TRBD2 matches at 7 bases. This CDR3 spans 16 amino acids. J was trimmed by 4 bases and V by 1 base; bases with no gene match: 9. CDR1 and CDR2 from the germline V gene are SGHVS and FQNEAQ. The CDR3, as DNA: TGTGCCAGCAGCTTAGTGGCGGGAGATCCCCCAGAGACCCAGTACTTC. This sequence encodes CASSLVAGDPPETQYF.

V is TRBV5-4 and J is TRBJ1-6; possibly TRBD1 for D (6 bases). There are 16 residues in the CDR3. V lost 4 bases and J lost 5, with 16 bases in between. Germline V gives CDR1 SGHNT, CDR2 YYREEE (reference sequence). The CDR3 coding sequence is TGTGCCAGCAGCCCGGGGGGGCTTGGGAATAATTCACCCCTCCACTTT. It specifies CASSPGGLGNNSPLHF.

This sequence joins TRBV4-3 and TRBJ2-1; tentatively, D is TRBD2 (6 bases). V was trimmed by 4 bases and J by 3 bases, leaving 16 bases between them. Germline V gives CDR1 LGHNA, CDR2 YSLEER. The CDR3 is 16 residues long. The CDR3 DNA reads as TGCGCCAGCAGCCCAAACGGACTACCCCACTACAATGAGCAGTTCTTC. Protein product: CASSPNGLPHYNEQFF.

V is TRBV5-1 and J is TRBJ2-5, with 10 bases identical to TRBD2. V was clipped by 1 base and J by 4 bases; unmatched bases: 4. The CDR3 spans 15 residues. The germline V gene encodes CDR1 SGHRS and CDR2 YFSETQ. The CDR3 is CASSLSSSGRETQYF. The CDR3 DNA reads as TGCGCCAGCAGCTTGTCGTCTAGCGGGAGAGAGACCCAGTACTTC.

The genes are TRBV6-5 and TRBJ2-2, with TRBD1 matching 10 bases. The CDR3 has 16 amino acids. Looked up from germline, CDR1 is MNHEY and CDR2 is SVGAGI. V lost 4 bases, J lost 3 bases, and 5 bases stayed unmatched. CDR3 DNA: TGTGCCAGCAGTTTACTAGGGACAGGGGACACCGGGGAGCTGTTTTTT. Translation gives CASSLLGTGDTGELFF.

The V call is TRBV7-2, the J call TRBJ2-5; D gene unclear. CDR1 is SGHTA, CDR2 FQGNSA, per germline. This CDR3 contains 14 residues. V was clipped by 2 bases and J by 1 base, with 8 bases between them. The chain's CDR3 is CASSLSWVQETQYF. Written as DNA, the CDR3 is TGTGCCAGCAGCTTAAGCTGGGTCCAAGAGACCCAGTACTTC. The full variable domain, with the rest looked up from reference TRBV7-2 and TRBJ2-5, is GAGVSQSPSNKVTEKGKDVELRCDPISGHTALYWYRQSLGQGLEFLIYFQGNSAPDKSGLPSDRFSAERTGGSVSTLTIQRTQQEDSAVYLCASSLSWVQETQYFGPGTRLLVL.

Concerning this clone: This same CDR3 is encoded by further DNA sequences in the sample. This rearrangement joins TRBV27 to TRBJ2-7, with D perhaps matching TRBD1 (6 bases). The V gene lost 6 bases and the J gene lost 3 bases, with 12 bases spanning the gap. Germline-derived CDR1 and CDR2 are MNHEY and SMNVEV (reference sequence). The CDR3 loop spans 13 amino acids. CDR3 protein: CASSPGQGYEQYF. The CDR3 bases are TGTGCCAGCAGCCCGGGACAAGGCTACGAGCAGTACTTC.

The chain combines TRBV6-5 with TRBJ1-6, with 8 nucleotides matching TRBD1. V dropped 4 bases and J dropped 5; count of bases not matched to a gene: 7. Germline values: CDR1 MNHEY, CDR2 SVGAGI. This CDR3 has 16 residues. This CDR3 is CASSFTDRANNSPLHF. CDR3 DNA sequence: TGTGCCAGCAGTTTTACGGACAGGGCAAATAATTCACCCCTCCACTTT.

The chain is built from TRBV10-3 and TRBJ2-7; D uncertain. The germline CDR1 and CDR2 sequences are ENHRY and SYGVKD. V was pared by 2 bases and J by 5 bases, with 7 bases between. The CDR3 runs to 12 residues. CDR3 nucleotide sequence: TGTGCCATCAGTGAGCCAGTCCACGAGCAGTACTTC. It translates to CAISEPVHEQYF.

V is TRBV27 and J is TRBJ1-2; TRBD1 matches at 7 bases. The V gene's germline CDR1 is MNHEY and CDR2 SMNVEV (reference sequence). The junction had 7 bases not matched to a gene; V was cut back by 6 bases and J by 6 bases. The CDR3 totals 13 residues. The CDR3 protein is CASRSTGANGYTF. CDR3 in DNA: TGTGCCAGCAGGAGTACAGGGGCTAATGGCTACACCTTC.

V is TRBV5-1 and J is TRBJ2-7; 13 bases are a match to TRBD2. The CDR3 totals 16 residues. CDR1 is SGHRS, CDR2 YFSETQ, per germline. Losses at the gene ends were 4 bases for V and 5 bases for J; bases not matched to a gene: 9. The CDR3 here is CASSRTSGRLNHEQYF. DNA for the CDR3: TGCGCCAGCAGCCGGACTAGCGGGAGACTGAACCACGAGCAGTACTTC.

J is TRBJ1-1 and V is TRBV19; D gene unclear. V gave up 6 bases and J gave up 5 bases, with 13 bases separating them. This CDR3 is built from 13 residues. The germline V gene encodes CDR1 LNHDA and CDR2 SQIVND (reference sequence). As DNA, the CDR3 is TGTGCCAGTAGCTTTATGGGAGGTACTGAAGCTTTCTTT. Its translation: CASSFMGGTEAFF.

The chain carries TRBV2 and TRBJ2-7, with D possibly being TRBD1 (6 bases). The germline V and J ends were trimmed by 5 bases and 4 bases, with 9 bases remaining between them. Germline assignment: CDR1 SNHLY and CDR2 FYNNEI. The length of the CDR3 is 12 residues. The CDR3 region is CASSTGRYEQYF. The CDR3 DNA reads as TGTGCCAGCAGTACAGGGCGTTACGAGCAGTACTTC.

The genes are TRBV9 and TRBJ1-6; no reliable D call. CDR1 and CDR2 from the germline V gene are SGDLS and YYNGEE. This CDR3 spans 16 amino acids. V dropped 0 bases and J dropped 7 bases, with 14 bases sitting between them. CDR3 sequence reads: CASSVGRLEGNSPLHF. In DNA form, the CDR3 reads TGTGCCAGCAGCGTAGGAAGGCTCGAAGGGAATTCACCCCTCCACTTT.

The rearrangement links TRBV2 to TRBJ1-2, with D perhaps TRBD1 (6 bases). The germline CDR1 and CDR2 sequences are SNHLY and FYNNEI. The V end lost 6 bases, the J end lost 7 bases, and 15 bases lay between the germline ends. The CDR3 loop spans 13 amino acids. The CDR3 reads CASSVVQGGGYTF. CDR3 DNA sequence: TGTGCCAGCAGCGTAGTACAGGGAGGTGGCTACACCTTC.

The rearrangement joins TRBV5-1 to TRBJ2-2; D is ambiguous. The CDR3 spans 15 residues. Trimming pared 0 bases from V and 7 bases from J, leaving 13 bases between. CDR1 is SGHRS and CDR2 is YFSETQ in the germline V gene. In DNA form, the CDR3 reads TGCGCCAGCAGCTTGGCGACCCACCAAGGCGGGGAGCTGTTTTTT. Its translation is CASSLATHQGGELFF.

The chain uses TRBV27 and TRBJ1-6, with D hard to call. V lost 6 bases and J lost 7, with 13 bases in between. Per germline, CDR1 MNHEY and CDR2 SMNVEV (reference sequence). This CDR3 has 14 residues. The CDR3 loop is CASSPRLINSPLHF. The CDR3 region has the DNA TGTGCCAGCAGCCCAAGACTGATCAATTCACCCCTCCACTTT.

The gene calls are TRBV5-1 and TRBJ2-4, with 7 bases matching TRBD1. CDR1 is SGHRS and CDR2 is YFSETQ in the germline V gene. The CDR3 loop spans 14 amino acids. The ends lost 0 bases at V and 7 bases at J; junction bases unmatched: 4. The CDR3 is CASSLEGARNIQYF. As DNA, the CDR3 is TGCGCCAGCAGCTTGGAGGGGGCACGGAACATTCAGTACTTC.

CDR3 in amino acids: CASSQTERYEQFF. Written as DNA, the CDR3 is TGTGCCAGCAGCCAGACGGAGCGATATGAGCAGTTCTTC. V usage is TRBV3-1 (or the pseudogene TRBV3-2) and J usage is TRBJ2-1; D is unresolved. Germline-derived CDR1 and CDR2 are LGHDT and YNNKEL (reference sequence). The length of the CDR3 is 13 residues. V lost 3 bases to trimming and J lost 8 bases, with 11 bases between them.